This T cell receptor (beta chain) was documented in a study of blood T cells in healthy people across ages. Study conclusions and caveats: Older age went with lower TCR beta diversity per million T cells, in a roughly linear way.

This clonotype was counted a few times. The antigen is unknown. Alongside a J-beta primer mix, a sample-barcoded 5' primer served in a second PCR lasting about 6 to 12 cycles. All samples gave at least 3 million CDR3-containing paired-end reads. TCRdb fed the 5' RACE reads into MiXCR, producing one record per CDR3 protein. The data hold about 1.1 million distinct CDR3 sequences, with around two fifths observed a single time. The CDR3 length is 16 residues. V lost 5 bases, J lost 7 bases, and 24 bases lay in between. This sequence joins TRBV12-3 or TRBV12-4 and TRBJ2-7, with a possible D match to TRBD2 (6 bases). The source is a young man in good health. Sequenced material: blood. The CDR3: CASSLGVIADYNEQYF. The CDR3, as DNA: TGTGCCAGCAGTCTAGGAGTAATAGCGGACTACAATGAGCAGTACTTC.